The sample holds many counts of the clone carrying this T cell receptor (beta chain). Authors' methods: Cell counts per sample came from amplifying reference gene primers. Using immunoSEQ multiplex PCR, the repertoire was profiled, and TCRdb retains in-frame clones only, with some absent. The DNA was the basis for D and trimming; V, J and clone size are from that table. The repertoire includes 110,000 to 150,000 clones, around 81% of them detected once, and 7% to 10% sits in the top ten. This sample is drawn from a study of blood T cell repertoires in COVID-19. V was pared by 0 bases and J by 6 bases, with 7 bases between. From germline, CDR1 is SGHTA and CDR2 FQGTGA. This CDR3 spans 13 amino acids.

The clonotype originates from a human donor in a cohort sampled during active COVID-19. The sequenced material came from peripheral blood. The genes are TRBV7-3 and TRBJ2-3; D is uncertain. The CDR3 DNA follows: TGTGCCAGCAGCTTAACGGCCTTCGATACGCAGTATTTT. As protein: CASSLTAFDTQYF. Filled out from reference TRBV7-3 and TRBJ2-3, the complete variable domain reads GAGVSQTPSNKVTEKGKYVELRCDPISGHTALYWYRQSLGQGPEFLIYFQGTGAADDSGLPNDRFFAVRPEGSVSTLKIQRTERGDSAVYLCASSLTAFDTQYFGPGTRLTVL.